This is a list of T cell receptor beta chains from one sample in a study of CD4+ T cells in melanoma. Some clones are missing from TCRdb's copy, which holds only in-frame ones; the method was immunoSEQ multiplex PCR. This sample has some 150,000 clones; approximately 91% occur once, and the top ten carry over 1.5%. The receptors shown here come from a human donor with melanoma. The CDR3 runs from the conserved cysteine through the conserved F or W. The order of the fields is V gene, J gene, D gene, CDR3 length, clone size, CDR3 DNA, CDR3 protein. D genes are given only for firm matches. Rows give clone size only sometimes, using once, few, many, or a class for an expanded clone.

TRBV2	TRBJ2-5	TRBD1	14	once	TGTGCCAGCAGACCGGGACAGGGAGTTGAGACCCAGTACTTC	CASRPGQGVETQYF
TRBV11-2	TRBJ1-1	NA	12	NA	TGTGCCAGCAGCCCCTGGGACACTGAAGCTTTCTTT	CASSPWDTEAFF
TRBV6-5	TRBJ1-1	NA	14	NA	TGTGCCAGCAGGTCAGGTCGGTATACGGCTGAAGCTTTCTTT	CASRSGRYTAEAFF
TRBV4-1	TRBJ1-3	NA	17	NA	TGCGCCAGCAGCCAAGATCCCTCAGCAGGGACCCCAAACACCATATATTTT	CASSQDPSAGTPNTIYF
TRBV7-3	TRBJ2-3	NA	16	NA	TGTGCCAGCAGCCCCAACCCCGCCAGACTAGCAGATACGCAGTATTTT	CASSPNPARLADTQYF
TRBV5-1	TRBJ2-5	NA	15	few	TGCGCCAGCAGTAGGGGAACGGGGGGACAGGAGACCCAGTACTTC	CASSRGTGGQETQYF
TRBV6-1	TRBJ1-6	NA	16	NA	TGTGCCAGCAGTGAACGGTTAGGACATTATAATTCACCCCTCCACTTT	CASSERLGHYNSPLHF
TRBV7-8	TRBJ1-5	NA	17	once	TGTGCCAGCAGCTTAAATTCCGGCAGTACGCCCAATCAGCCCCAGCATTTT	CASSLNSGSTPNQPQHF
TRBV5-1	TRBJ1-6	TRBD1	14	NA	TGCGCCAGCAGCCCTGACAGGGCGGGTTCACCCCTCCACTTT	CASSPDRAGSPLHF
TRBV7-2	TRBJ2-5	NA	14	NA	TGTGCCAGCAGCTCGGACCTCGCGGGTGGGACCCAGTACTTC	CASSSDLAGGTQYF
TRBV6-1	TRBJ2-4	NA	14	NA	TGTGCCAGCAGTGAGTCTGTGGTCGAGGGCATTCAGTACTTC	CASSESVVEGIQYF
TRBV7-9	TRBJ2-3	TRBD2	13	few	TGTGCCAGCAGCCGGGGGGGCGCAGATACGCAGTATTTT	CASSRGGADTQYF
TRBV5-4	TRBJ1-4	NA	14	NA	TGTGCCAGCAGCGCGGGGACCAATCCCGAAAAACTGTTTTTT	CASSAGTNPEKLFF
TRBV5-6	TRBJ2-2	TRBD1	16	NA	TGTGCCAGCACCCGAGGAGGCAGGGGGCTGACCGGGGAGCTGTTTTTT	CASTRGGRGLTGELFF
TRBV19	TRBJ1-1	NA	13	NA	TGTGCCAGTAGTATCAATTGGAACACTGAAGCTTTCTTT	CASSINWNTEAFF
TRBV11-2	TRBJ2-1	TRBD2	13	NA	TGTGCCAGCAGCTTAACTAGCGCGCATGAGCAGTTCTTC	CASSLTSAHEQFF
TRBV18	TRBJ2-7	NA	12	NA	TGTGCCAGCTCTAGTTTAGGGGACGAGCAGTACTTC	CASSSLGDEQYF
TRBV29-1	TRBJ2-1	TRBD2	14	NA	TGCAGCGTCGGGAGGGGGAATCTCAACAATGAGCAGTTCTTC	CSVGRGNLNNEQFF
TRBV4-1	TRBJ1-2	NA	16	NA	TGCGCCAGCAGCCAAGATCAGACGGCAGGCAAATATGGCTACACCTTC	CASSQDQTAGKYGYTF
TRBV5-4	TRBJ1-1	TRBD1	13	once	TGTGCCAGCAGCGGACAGGGTAGGCCTGAAGCTTTCTTT	CASSGQGRPEAFF
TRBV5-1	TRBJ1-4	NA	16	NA	TGCGCCAGCAGCCCGGGACTGGTAGCCCGAGATGAAAAACTGTTTTTT	CASSPGLVARDEKLFF
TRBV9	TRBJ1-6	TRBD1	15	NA	TGTGCCAGCAGCCCGCTGGGGACAGGGGATTCACCCCTCCACTTT	CASSPLGTGDSPLHF
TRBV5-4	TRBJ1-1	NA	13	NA	TGTGCCAGCAGTTCGGGTCCAGGGGCGGGAGCTTTCTTT	CASSSGPGAGAFF
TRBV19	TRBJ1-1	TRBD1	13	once	TGTGCCAGTAAGGGACAGCCGAACACTGAAGCTTTCTTT	CASKGQPNTEAFF
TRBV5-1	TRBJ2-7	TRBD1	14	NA	TGCGCCAGCAGCACGGGACAGCTTCCCTACGAGCAGTACTTC	CASSTGQLPYEQYF
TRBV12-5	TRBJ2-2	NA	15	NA	TGTGCTAGTGGTTACGGGCTGGCGAACACCGGGGAGCTGTTTTTT	CASGYGLANTGELFF
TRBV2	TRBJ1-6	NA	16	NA	TGTGCCAGCAGTGTGTCAGCAGCGACTTATAATTCACCCCTCCACTTT	CASSVSAATYNSPLHF
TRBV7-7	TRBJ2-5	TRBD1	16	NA	TGTGCTAGCAGCTCCTGGACAGGGGGAGTCGGAGAGACCCAGTACTTC	CASSSWTGGVGETQYF
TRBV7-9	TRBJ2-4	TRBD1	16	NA	TGTGCCAGCAGCCCGACAGGGAAAGGGGCCAAAAACATTCAGTACTTC	CASSPTGKGAKNIQYF
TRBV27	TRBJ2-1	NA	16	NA	TGTGCCAGCAGTTCGATGGTATCGAACTTTTACAATGAGCAGTTCTTC	CASSSMVSNFYNEQFF
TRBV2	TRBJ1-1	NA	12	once	TGTGCCAGCAATGTTGTGCCAGGAGAAGCTTTCTTT	CASNVVPGEAFF
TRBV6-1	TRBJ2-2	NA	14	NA	TGTGCCAGCAGTTCTTCCCCGAGCACCGGGGAGCTGTTTTTT	CASSSSPSTGELFF
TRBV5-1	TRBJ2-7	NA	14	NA	TGCGCCAGCAGTAGGGACCCCGGGCCCTACGAGCAGTACTTC	CASSRDPGPYEQYF
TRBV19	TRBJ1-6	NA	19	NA	TGTGCCAGTAGTCCCTTGCAGGGCAGCCCTTCCTCCTATAATTCACCCCTCCACTTT	CASSPLQGSPSSYNSPLHF
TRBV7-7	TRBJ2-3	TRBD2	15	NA	TGTGCTAGCAGTTCCGGGACTACTAGCACAGATACGCAGTATTTT	CASSSGTTSTDTQYF
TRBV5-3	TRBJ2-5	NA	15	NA	TGTGCCAGAAGCTTGGCGGCTAGGTCCCCAGAGACCCAGTACTTC	CARSLAARSPETQYF
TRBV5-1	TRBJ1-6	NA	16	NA	TGCGCCAGCAGCTTGTCGGGGCCAGGGCCTAATTCACCCCTCCACTTT	CASSLSGPGPNSPLHF
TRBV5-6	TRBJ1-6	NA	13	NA	TGTGCCAGCAGCCGGGAACCGAATTCACCCCTCCACTTT	CASSREPNSPLHF
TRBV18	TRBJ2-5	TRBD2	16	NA	TGTGCCAGCTCACCCTGGACTAGCGGACGACAAGAGACCCAGTACTTC	CASSPWTSGRQETQYF
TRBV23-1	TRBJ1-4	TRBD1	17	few	TGCGCCAGCAGTCAATTCGGGACAGGGGCCGATAATGAAAAACTGTTTTTT	CASSQFGTGADNEKLFF
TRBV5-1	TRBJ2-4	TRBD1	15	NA	TGCGCCAGCAGCAACGGGACAGTCGGGAAAAACATTCAGTACTTC	CASSNGTVGKNIQYF
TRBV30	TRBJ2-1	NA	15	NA	TGTGCCTGGAGTGTCGGCAGGGCATCCTACAATGAGCAGTTCTTC	CAWSVGRASYNEQFF
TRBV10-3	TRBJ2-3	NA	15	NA	TGTGCCATCAGTGAGCAGGGGCAACTCGGAGGTACGCAGTATTTT	CAISEQGQLGGTQYF